This TCR beta chain is from a study of blood T cell repertoires in COVID-19. The wider study: COVID-19 samples, acute and convalescent, were from the United States, Italy and Spain. PBMCs, B-cell-depleted T cells, or T cells were the source of the cDNA or gDNA that made up the material.

Per the authors' pipeline: How many nucleated cells were present was estimated from reference gene primer amplification. Assay used: immunoSEQ multiplex PCR; TCRdb lists only in-frame clones, some missing. The V and J calls and the clone size are those of that table, but D and trimming were determined from the DNA. The data contain under 250,000 clones, 92% of them singletons. In Seattle, patients joined the study during active infection and were tracked longitudinally. V dropped 7 bases and J dropped 2; count of bases not matched to a gene: 4. The CDR3 is 13 amino acids. Per germline, CDR1 LNHDA and CDR2 SQIVND (reference sequence).

This sequence joins TRBV19 and TRBJ2-7; TRBD1 agrees at 8 bases. This receptor was taken from a man in his thirties or forties with COVID-19, enrolled during active disease. The sample taken for sequencing was peripheral blood. CDR3 in DNA: TGTGCCAGTAAGAAGGGACAGGCCTACGAGCAGTACTTC. Its translation: CASKKGQAYEQYF.